This T cell receptor beta chain comes out of a study of cytomegalovirus exposure and HLA in healthy donors. Study-level findings and limits: High sensitivity and specificity were reportedly achieved when the classifier diagnosed cytomegalovirus status.

With respect to this clone: Its antigen is currently unknown.

Germline loops: CDR1 SNHLY, CDR2 FYNNEI. The CDR3 extends over 16 amino acids. V was pared by 3 bases and J by 0 bases, with 5 bases of the junction left unmatched. 13 Jbeta primers and 60 Vbeta primers were used for the PCR. In the authors' methods: Later analysis identified tens of millions of unique TCR beta chains, approximately 11 million shared. TCRdb's table, derived via immunoSEQ multiplex PCR, lists solely in-frame clones and lacks some. Clone size and the V and J calls come from that table; the DNA yielded D and trimming. The repertoire has around 40,000 clones, 55% to 75% of them found once; the top ten carry around 3.4%.

The specimen sequenced was PBMCs. The source is a woman between 25 and 40 years old in good health and CMV-seronegative. The chain is built from TRBV2 and TRBJ1-5; TRBD1 agrees at 7 bases. CDR3: CASSERDRYSNQPQHF. CDR3 in DNA: TGTGCCAGCAGTGAGAGGGACAGATATAGCAATCAGCCCCAGCATTTT.